This record concerns one T cell receptor beta chain sequence. This may stem from a read error, because a much larger clone lies one nucleotide away. Given the absence of the conserved phenylalanine or tryptophan at the CDR3 end, a read error is likely. Unique molecular identifiers were incorporated when the TCRbeta library was constructed. Each CDR3 protein gets one entry after TCRdb re-called the PCR reads with MiXCR. Here the sample spans 400,000 to 500,000 distinct CDR3 sequences, roughly a tenth being singletons. The CDR3 sequence is 13 residues long. Trimming stripped 4 bases from V and 7 bases from J, with 12 bases between. CDR1 and CDR2 (germline): SGHDT, YYEEEE. This record belongs to a study of T-cell reconstitution after alpha-beta-depleted transplantation in children.

This receptor was identified in a human donor who donated a stem cell graft to a child with acute myeloid leukemia. The sequencing used PBMCs from the stem cell graft donor, collected from the stem cell graft. This chain connects TRBV5-6 to TRBJ2-1; weak D call: TRBD1 (7 bases). CDR3 in amino acids: CASSDQGGNEQFL. The CDR3 coding sequence is TGTGCCAGCAGCGACCAGGGGGGTAATGAGCAGTTCCTC.